Following are 19 T cell receptor beta chains from one sample sequenced in a study of T cells after yellow fever vaccination. TCRdb fed the 5' RACE reads into MiXCR, producing one record per CDR3 protein. The table shows 150,000 to 200,000 distinct CDR3 sequences, with roughly 11% occurring only once. This sample comprised CD8+ T cells sorted from PBMCs, obtained 15 days after the yellow fever booster vaccination. Source of these receptors: a man younger than 30 who received the YFV17D yellow fever vaccine.

This chain joins TRBV6-6 and TRBJ2-3; TRBD2 might be the D (6 bases). This CDR3 is built from 17 residues. V was pared by 5 bases and J by 0 bases, with 18 bases between. The germline V gene encodes CDR1 MNHNY and CDR2 SVGAGI (reference sequence). The CDR3 reads CASSPKGLALSTDTQYF. In DNA form, the CDR3 reads TGTGCCAGCAGTCCCAAGGGACTCGCCCTAAGCACAGATACGCAGTATTTT.

A few counts support this clonotype. This chain uses TRBV4-1 with TRBJ1-5; the D is unclear. The germline V gene encodes CDR1 MGHRA and CDR2 YSYEKL. Trimming left V 6 bases short and J 2 bases short, with 14 bases between. This CDR3 is built from 15 residues. CDR3 in DNA: TGCGCCAGCAGTCAACGCTGGTCTGGCAATCAGCCCCAGCATTTT. The encoded protein is CASSQRWSGNQPQHF.

In its sample, this clonotype was seen a few times. The chain joins TRBV7-9 to TRBJ2-3, with D possibly being TRBD2 (6 bases). Germline V gives CDR1 SEHNR, CDR2 FQNEAQ (reference sequence). This CDR3 has 12 residues. Trimming cost V 10 bases and J 1 base, with 9 bases left between them. This CDR3 reads CATPGGTDTQYF. For the CDR3, the DNA is TGTGCCACCCCGGGGGGCACAGATACGCAGTATTTT. Based on the CDR3 plus reference TRBV7-9 and TRBJ2-3, the full variable domain is DTGVSQNPRHKITKRGQNVTFRCDPISEHNRLYWYRQTLGQGPEFLTYFQNEAQLEKSRLLSDRFSAERPKGSFSTLEIQRTEQGDSAMYLCATPGGTDTQYFGPGTRLTVL.

The chain uses TRBV5-8 and TRBJ2-7; 7 bases align to TRBD1. CDR1 and CDR2 from the germline V gene are SGHTS and YDEGEE. This CDR3 region has 15 residues. Losses at the gene ends were 3 bases for V and 2 bases for J; bases not matched to a gene: 8. The CDR3 loop reads CASSWRGGDAYEQYV. The CDR3 DNA reads as TGTGCCAGCAGCTGGAGAGGGGGCGATGCCTACGAGCAGTACGTC.

This clonotype is a singleton in its sample. The chain carries TRBV11-2 and TRBJ2-7; D is ambiguous. The V gene lost 6 bases and the J gene lost 7 bases, with 10 bases spanning the gap. In germline, CDR1 is SGHAT, CDR2 FQNNGV. This CDR3 region has 11 residues. The CDR3 region has the DNA TGTGCCAGCAGTGGTATGAATGAGCAGTACTTC. Its translation is CASSGMNEQYF.

The rearrangement joins TRBV29-1 to TRBJ2-7; the D is unclear. Deletions cut 4 bases from V and 2 bases from J, with 9 bases between. Germline V gene data show CDR1 as SQVTM and CDR2 as ANQGSEA. This CDR3 has 12 amino acids. The CDR3 is CSVVGRAYEQYF. CDR3 DNA sequence: TGCAGCGTTGTTGGCAGAGCCTACGAGCAGTACTTC.

J is TRBJ1-1 and V is TRBV30; tentatively, D is TRBD1 (5 bases). The length of the CDR3 is 13 residues. V was clipped by 0 bases and J by 6 bases, with 11 bases between them. Looked up from germline, CDR1 is GTSNPN and CDR2 is SVGIG (reference sequence). CDR3 bases: TGTGCCTGGAGTGTAACGGGGGGGGCTGAAGCTTTCTTT. It specifies CAWSVTGGAEAFF.

The V gene is TRBV4-1, the J gene TRBJ1-1; no clear D gene. The length of the CDR3 is 13 residues. Trimming took off 1 base at V and 3 bases at J, with 6 bases between the two ends. Germline-derived CDR1 and CDR2 are MGHRA and YSYEKL. CDR3 amino acids: CASSQGQYTEAFF. The CDR3 DNA sequence: TGCGCCAGCAGCCAAGGACAATACACTGAAGCTTTCTTT.

This chain links TRBV10-3 with TRBJ2-3; possible D gene TRBD1, 5 bases. Trimming took 0 bases from V and 5 from J, leaving 12 bases between them. CDR1 is ENHRY and CDR2 is SYGVKD in the germline V gene. This CDR3 is 15 amino acids long. Here the CDR3 DNA reads TGTGCCATCAGTGAGTCACGGCAGGGCTTAGATACGCAGTATTTT. This sequence encodes CAISESRQGLDTQYF.

At least ten counts were recorded for this clonotype. The CDR3, as DNA: TGCAGCGTCCCTGACAGCTACAATGAGCAGTTCTTC. Protein: CSVPDSYNEQFF. The V call is TRBV29-1, the J call TRBJ2-1; D may be TRBD1 (5 bases). The CDR3 runs to 12 residues. Trimming took off 6 bases at V and 3 bases at J, with 9 bases between the two ends. The germline V gene encodes CDR1 SQVTM and CDR2 ANQGSEA.

This clonotype appeared a few times. The chain recombines TRBV20-1 with TRBJ1-3; 8 nucleotides line up with TRBD1. Trimming cost V 6 bases and J 0 bases; bases outside gene matches: 4. CDR1 is DFQATT, CDR2 SNEGSKA, per germline (reference sequence). The CDR3 covers 14 residues. CDR3 sequence reads: CSAKQGDSGNTIYF. CDR3 nucleotides: TGCAGTGCAAAACAGGGGGACTCTGGAAACACCATATATTTT.

Only a few counts were recorded for this clonotype. The rearrangement links TRBV27 to TRBJ1-5; no clear D gene. The germline V and J ends were trimmed by 5 bases and 0 bases, with 14 bases remaining between them. This CDR3 is built from 16 residues. CDR1 and CDR2 from the germline V gene are MNHEY and SMNVEV (reference sequence). CDR3 residues: CASSTNRAGSNQPQHF. The CDR3 bases are TGTGCCAGCAGTACCAACAGAGCTGGTAGCAATCAGCCCCAGCATTTT.

This sequence joins TRBV5-4 and TRBJ2-7, with 11 nucleotides matching TRBD1. The CDR3 has 15 residues. The germline gives CDR1 SGHNT, CDR2 YYREEE (reference sequence). V shed 2 bases, J shed 5 bases, and the junction held 6 bases outside the gene matches. The CDR3 sequence: CASSFGQGAANEQYF. The CDR3, as DNA: TGTGCCAGCAGCTTCGGACAGGGGGCAGCGAACGAGCAGTACTTC.

This clonotype was picked up many times. The chain carries TRBV12-3 or TRBV12-4 and TRBJ1-1; no reliable D call. The CDR3 spans 13 residues. Trimming cost V 5 bases and J 1 base, with 8 bases left between them. CDR3 nucleotide sequence: TGTGCCAGCAGTCCTACAGCGAACACTGAAGCTTTCTTT. It encodes CASSPTANTEAFF.

The V and J genes are TRBV4-3 and TRBJ2-2; a weak D match, TRBD2 (5 bases). The CDR3 length is 15 residues. The ends were cut back, 0 bases at V and 2 bases at J, with 7 bases in the middle. Germline loops: CDR1 LGHNA, CDR2 YSLEER. The CDR3 coding sequence is TGCGCCAGCAGCCAAGAGACGGGAAACACCGGGGAGCTGTTTTTT. As protein: CASSQETGNTGELFF.

The chain joins TRBV6-6 to TRBJ1-5; tentatively, D is TRBD1 (5 bases). The CDR3 is made up of 14 amino acids. From germline, CDR1 is MNHNY and CDR2 SVGAGI (reference sequence). V lost 5 bases to trimming and J lost 3 bases, with 11 bases between them. The CDR3: CASSHRQFNQPQHF. CDR3 DNA: TGTGCCAGCAGTCACAGGCAGTTCAATCAGCCCCAGCATTTT.

This clonotype was counted between two and nine times. This chain links TRBV29-1 with TRBJ2-7, with 9 bases fitting TRBD1. V trimming: 6 bases; J trimming: 3 bases; junction bases outside the gene matches: 6. CDR3 length equals 13 residues. CDR1 SQVTM and CDR2 ANQGSEA come from the germline V gene. The CDR3 loop is CSVLDRGFYEQYF. Written as DNA, the CDR3 is TGCAGCGTCCTCGACAGGGGGTTCTACGAGCAGTACTTC.

The chain combines TRBV28 with TRBJ2-7; D is uncertain. V was trimmed by 4 bases and J by 2 bases, leaving 15 bases between them. The CDR3 consists of 15 residues. The V gene's germline CDR1 is MDHEN and CDR2 SYDVKM. Here the CDR3 reads CASSSPNSGTYEQYV. CDR3 DNA: TGTGCCAGCAGTTCTCCTAACTCGGGCACCTACGAGCAGTACGTC.

The sample holds a few counts of this clonotype. The chain uses TRBV9 and TRBJ1-2, with 7 bases aligning to TRBD1. The CDR3 has 15 residues. The V segment lost 4 bases and the J segment 5 bases; nucleotides outside the gene matches: 11. Germline lookup yields CDR1 SGDLS and CDR2 YYNGEE. This CDR3 is CASSSPGQLPYGYTF. The CDR3 coding sequence is TGTGCCAGCAGCTCACCGGGACAGCTTCCTTATGGCTACACCTTC.